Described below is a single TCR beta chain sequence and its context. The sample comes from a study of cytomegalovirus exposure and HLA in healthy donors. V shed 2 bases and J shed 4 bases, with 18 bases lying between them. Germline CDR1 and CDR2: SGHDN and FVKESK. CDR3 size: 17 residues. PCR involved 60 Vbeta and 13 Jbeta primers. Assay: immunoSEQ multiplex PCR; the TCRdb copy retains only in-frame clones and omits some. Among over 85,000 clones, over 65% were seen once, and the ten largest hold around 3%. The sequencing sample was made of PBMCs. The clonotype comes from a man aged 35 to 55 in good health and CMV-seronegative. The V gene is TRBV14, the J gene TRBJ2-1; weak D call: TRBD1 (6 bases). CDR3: CASSQPGQQGPYNEQFF. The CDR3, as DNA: TGTGCCAGCAGCCAACCGGGACAACAGGGACCGTACAATGAGCAGTTCTTC.